The 30 T cell receptor beta chains below were found in one sample sequenced in a study of cytomegalovirus exposure and HLA in healthy donors. The PCR had 60 Vbeta and 13 Jbeta primers. Data came from immunoSEQ multiplex PCR; TCRdb stores just in-frame clones and leaves some out. The table lists about 130,000 clones, around 70% of them singletons. Sequences were obtained from PBMCs. The source of these receptors is a woman aged 40 to 50 in good health and CMV-seropositive.

This rearrangement joins TRBV7-2 to TRBJ2-3, with a tentative D call TRBD2 (6 bases). The V end was cut by 5 bases, the J end by 2 bases, with 17 bases between. The CDR3 is made up of 16 amino acids. Germline values: CDR1 SGHTA, CDR2 FQGNSA. The chain's CDR3 is CASSRRPGLATDTQYF. The CDR3 coding sequence is TGTGCCAGCAGCCGGAGACCGGGACTGGCCACAGATACGCAGTATTTT.

V usage is TRBV9 and J usage is TRBJ1-2; 9 bases fit TRBD1. Trimming took 4 bases from V and 5 from J; bases not matched to a gene: 15. Germline V gene data show CDR1 as SGDLS and CDR2 as YYNGEE. CDR3 length equals 17 residues. CDR3 residues: CASSPRTGAAVGYGYTF. In nucleotides, the CDR3 is TGTGCCAGCAGCCCTCGGACAGGGGCCGCAGTTGGATATGGCTACACCTTC. Variable domain in full (rest from reference TRBV9 and TRBJ1-2): DSGVTQTPKHLITATGQRVTLRCSPRSGDLSVYWYQQSLDQGLQFLIQYYNGEERAKGNILERFSAQQFPDLHSELNLSSLELGDSALYFCASSPRTGAAVGYGYTFGSGTRLTVV.

The chain recombines TRBV9 with TRBJ2-2, with 7 bases aligning to TRBD2. CDR1 is SGDLS and CDR2 is YYNGEE in the germline V gene. J was trimmed by 2 bases and V by 0 bases; bases with no gene match: 4. The CDR3 contains 16 residues. CDR3 nucleotides: TGTGCCAGCAGCGTAGGCGGGAGTCGAAACACCGGGGAGCTGTTTTTT. Amino acid sequence: CASSVGGSRNTGELFF.

This chain links TRBV29-1 with TRBJ2-5, with D unclear. V gave up 2 bases and J gave up 0 bases, with 7 bases separating them. CDR1 SQVTM and CDR2 ANQGSEA come from the germline V gene. The CDR3 has 13 amino acids. CDR3 in DNA: TGCAGCGTTGAATATTCGTACCAAGAGACCCAGTACTTC. It is translated as CSVEYSYQETQYF.

The CDR3 reads CASSLGVTGISYEQYF. DNA of the CDR3: TGTGCCAGCAGTTTAGGGGTAACAGGGATCTCCTACGAGCAGTACTTC. This chain connects TRBV28 to TRBJ2-7; D perhaps matches TRBD1 (6 bases). Trimming removed 2 bases from V and 0 bases from J, with 14 bases in between. The CDR3 spans 16 residues. The germline gives CDR1 MDHEN, CDR2 SYDVKM.

This sequence joins TRBV5-5 and TRBJ2-3; D call uncertain. Germline assignment: CDR1 SGHKS and CDR2 YYEKEE (reference sequence). V shed 2 bases and J shed 0 bases, with 13 bases lying between them. The CDR3 has 16 amino acids. This chain's CDR3 is CASSFGTAASTDTQYF. The CDR3, as DNA: TGTGCCAGCAGCTTTGGTACTGCCGCTAGCACAGATACGCAGTATTTT.

This clone was detected a few times. This chain links TRBV29-1 with TRBJ2-1; 7 nucleotides line up with TRBD1. After removal of 6 bases from V and 4 bases from J, the junction contained 9 bases not matched to a gene. The CDR3 covers 14 residues. From germline, CDR1 is SQVTM and CDR2 ANQGSEA. This CDR3 is CSVDPGTAYNEQFF. Here the CDR3 DNA reads TGCAGCGTCGACCCCGGGACAGCGTACAATGAGCAGTTCTTC.

The genes are TRBV18 and TRBJ2-3; unclear D gene. The V gene lost 4 bases and the J gene lost 1 base, with 15 bases spanning the gap. The CDR3 is 16 amino acids. CDR1 is KGHSH and CDR2 is LQKENI in the germline V gene. CDR3 loop: CASSLNPLPGTDTQYF. The CDR3 DNA reads TGTGCCAGCTCACTAAATCCCCTACCGGGCACAGATACGCAGTATTTT.

There are a few counts of this clone. The chain employs TRBV30 and TRBJ2-2; the D gene is possibly TRBD2 (6 bases). This CDR3 region has 14 residues. Germline V lookup: CDR1 GTSNPN, CDR2 SVGIG (reference sequence). V gave up 2 bases and J gave up 1 base, with 8 bases separating them. In DNA form, the CDR3 reads TGTGCCTGGAGTTACGGGGGGAACACCGGGGAGCTGTTTTTT. Its translation: CAWSYGGNTGELFF.

The rearrangement uses TRBV7-8 and TRBJ1-3, with D hard to call. CDR1 SGHVS and CDR2 FQNEAQ come from the germline V gene. V gave up 3 bases and J gave up 4 bases, with 4 bases separating them. This CDR3 has 12 residues. This CDR3 is CASSFSGNTIYF. The CDR3, as DNA: TGTGCCAGCAGCTTTTCGGGAAACACCATATATTTT.

The J gene is TRBJ2-1, the V gene TRBV18; D may be TRBD2 (6 bases). There are 13 residues in the CDR3. V lost 3 bases and J 5 bases, leaving 8 bases between the germline ends. CDR1 is KGHSH and CDR2 is LQKENI in the germline V gene. The CDR3, as DNA: TGTGCCAGCTCACCTAGCGGAGACAATGAGCAGTTCTTC. Protein product: CASSPSGDNEQFF.

The rearrangement uses TRBV15 and TRBJ1-1; D uncertain. Trimming pared 6 bases from V and 1 base from J, leaving 12 bases between. Germline V gene lookup returns CDR1 LNHNV and CDR2 YYDKDF (reference sequence). The CDR3 contains 14 residues. This CDR3 reads CATSIRGGNTEAFF. CDR3 nucleotides: TGTGCCACCAGTATTCGGGGAGGGAACACTGAAGCTTTCTTT.

V and J are TRBV27 and TRBJ1-1, with TRBD1 matching 10 bases. Trimming cost V 5 bases and J 3 bases; bases outside gene matches: 9. The germline CDR1 and CDR2 sequences are MNHEY and SMNVEV (reference sequence). There are 16 residues in the CDR3. This CDR3 reads CASSRQGARRDTEAFF. CDR3 DNA: TGTGCCAGCAGTAGACAGGGGGCGCGAAGGGACACTGAAGCTTTCTTT.

This rearrangement joins TRBV4-1 to TRBJ2-1; the D is unclear. Trimming stripped 0 bases from V and 4 bases from J, with 7 bases between. Germline loops: CDR1 MGHRA, CDR2 YSYEKL. The CDR3 contains 14 residues. The DNA for the CDR3 is TGCGCCAGCAGCCAAGACCAACAATACAATGAGCAGTTCTTC. Translation gives CASSQDQQYNEQFF.

Points on this clone: The same CDR3 is also encoded by other DNA sequences in this sample. The V call is TRBV5-1, the J call TRBJ2-5; TRBD2 matches 7 bases. Germline CDR1 reads SGHRS; CDR2 reads YFSETQ. J was trimmed by 1 base and V by 0 bases; bases with no gene match: 0. The CDR3 has 14 residues. The chain's CDR3 is CASSLGGGQETQYF. The CDR3 nucleotides read TGCGCCAGCAGCTTGGGCGGGGGCCAAGAGACCCAGTACTTC.

V and J are TRBV5-4 and TRBJ2-5; D is undetermined. The J call may not be correct, given that the DNA end is closer to TRBJ2-7. In germline, CDR1 is SGHNT, CDR2 YYREEE (reference sequence). This CDR3 has 12 amino acids. CDR3 residues: CASGRDSYEQYF. CDR3 DNA sequence: TGTGCCAGTGGTAGGGACTCCTACGAGCAGTACTTC.

This rearrangement joins TRBV6-1 to TRBJ2-1; the D gene is possibly TRBD2 (6 bases). Looked up from germline, CDR1 is MNHNS and CDR2 is SASEGT. This CDR3 has 14 amino acids. V was clipped by 3 bases and J by 2 bases, with 8 bases between them. CDR3 residues: CASSDAGPYNEQFF. The DNA of the CDR3 is TGTGCCAGCAGTGATGCGGGGCCCTACAATGAGCAGTTCTTC.

This clone was observed a few times. This chain's CDR3 is CASSSRDRSSYEQYF. The CDR3 coding sequence is TGTGCCAGCAGCTCCCGGGACAGGAGCTCCTACGAGCAGTACTTC. This chain uses TRBV7-9 with TRBJ2-5; TRBD1 matches 8 bases. The DNA matches TRBJ2-7 better at its end, which makes the J call doubtful. This CDR3 comprises 15 residues. The germline gives CDR1 SEHNR, CDR2 FQNEAQ (reference sequence).

The V call is TRBV19, the J call TRBJ1-3; 8 bases agree with TRBD1. CDR1 is LNHDA, CDR2 SQIVND, per germline (reference sequence). The CDR3 runs to 14 residues. With V trimmed by 5 bases and J by 4 bases, 4 bases remained unmatched. The CDR3 spells CASSSRGPGNTIYF. The CDR3 nucleotides read TGTGCCAGTAGTTCCAGGGGGCCCGGAAACACCATATATTTT.

This chain links TRBV15 with TRBJ1-5, with 7 bases identical to TRBD1. Unmatched junction bases numbered 8, after V lost 5 bases and J lost 1 base. Germline V gene data show CDR1 as LNHNV and CDR2 as YYDKDF (reference sequence). This CDR3 contains 16 residues. For the CDR3, the DNA is TGTGCCACCAGCGGTTTTAAGGGGGCGAGCAATCAGCCCCAGCATTTT. It is translated as CATSGFKGASNQPQHF. Filled out from reference TRBV15 and TRBJ1-5, the complete variable domain reads DAMVIQNPRYQVTQFGKPVTLSCSQTLNHNVMYWYQQKSSQAPKLLFHYYDKDFNNEADTPDNFQSRRPNTSFCFLDIRSPGLGDTAMYLCATSGFKGASNQPQHFGDGTRLSIL.

This clone was counted between two and nine times. The CDR3 DNA is TGCGCCAGCAGCCAAGATGGGGCAGGGGTATCACCCCTCCACTTT. Its protein is CASSQDGAGVSPLHF. This chain connects TRBV4-1 to TRBJ1-6; D might be TRBD1 (6 bases). Germline CDR1 reads MGHRA; CDR2 reads YSYEKL. Deletions cut 0 bases from V and 10 bases from J, with 13 bases between. The CDR3 runs 15 residues.

This clone was detected a few times. The V and J genes are TRBV7-2 and TRBJ1-1; 11 bases fit TRBD1. Trimming at V came to 2 bases and at J to 5 bases, leaving 4 bases not matched to a gene. This CDR3 region has 15 residues. Germline V lookup: CDR1 SGHTA, CDR2 FQGNSA. The CDR3 is CASSLTGTGGTEAFF. Here the CDR3 DNA reads TGTGCCAGCAGCTTAACGGGGACAGGGGGAACTGAAGCTTTCTTT.

Notes on this clone: Other DNA sequences of this sample code for an identical CDR3. This chain links TRBV28 with TRBJ2-7; unclear D gene. The CDR3 extends over 13 amino acids. V was cut by 5 bases and J by 3 bases, with 11 bases left in between. Germline loops: CDR1 MDHEN, CDR2 SYDVKM. For the CDR3, the DNA is TGTGCCAGCAGTCTTTTAGCTGTCTACGAGCAGTACTTC. Amino acids: CASSLLAVYEQYF.

The chain combines TRBV6-5 with TRBJ2-7; 11 bases line up with TRBD2. V shed 7 bases and J 2 bases; nucleotides not matched to a gene: 7. Germline V gene data show CDR1 as MNHEY and CDR2 as SVGAGI. This CDR3 is built from 15 residues. In DNA form, the CDR3 reads TGTGCCAGCATCCCGACTAGCGGGGAAACCTACGAGCAGTACTTC. Its protein product is CASIPTSGETYEQYF.

This chain uses TRBV19 with TRBJ2-3; 13 bases are shared with TRBD2. The CDR3 consists of 18 residues. Germline assignment: CDR1 LNHDA and CDR2 SQIVND (reference sequence). Germline trimming cut 1 base from V and 1 base from J; bases unmatched to any gene: 5. CDR3 sequence: CASSIAGLAGEGTDTQYF. In DNA form, the CDR3 reads TGTGCCAGTAGTATAGCCGGACTAGCGGGAGAGGGCACAGATACGCAGTATTTT.

This clone was seen just once. J is TRBJ1-2 and V is TRBV28, with D perhaps TRBD1 (5 bases). The length of the CDR3 is 13 residues. Looked up from germline, CDR1 is MDHEN and CDR2 is SYDVKM. V was clipped by 3 bases and J by 3 bases, with 8 bases between them. The CDR3 sequence: CASSLGRDYGYTF. Written as DNA, the CDR3 is TGTGCCAGCAGTTTGGGCAGGGACTATGGCTACACCTTC.

This clone was seen a handful of times. The rearrangement uses TRBV19 and TRBJ1-6; D possibly corresponds to TRBD1 (5 bases). CDR1 is LNHDA and CDR2 is SQIVND in the germline V gene (reference sequence). V was trimmed by 3 bases and J by 9 bases, leaving 12 bases between them. This CDR3 is built from 14 residues. The chain's CDR3 is CASSMDNRPSPLHF. The CDR3, as DNA: TGTGCCAGTAGTATGGACAACAGGCCTTCACCCCTCCACTTT. The full variable domain, with the rest looked up from reference TRBV19 and TRBJ1-6, is DGGITQSPKYLFRKEGQNVTLSCEQNLNHDAMYWYRQDPGQGLRLIYYSQIVNDFQKGDIAEGYSVSREKKESFPLTVTSAQKNPTAFYLCASSMDNRPSPLHFGNGTRLTVT.

V gene TRBV5-5 combines with J gene TRBJ1-6; the match to TRBD1 covers 7 bases. The CDR3 loop spans 15 amino acids. Looked up from germline, CDR1 is SGHKS and CDR2 is YYEKEE (reference sequence). V shed 6 bases, J shed 5 bases, and the junction held 8 bases outside the gene matches. The CDR3 sequence is CASTPFGTDNSPLHF. CDR3 sequence (DNA): TGTGCCAGCACCCCGTTCGGGACAGATAATTCACCCCTCCACTTT.

The chain is built from TRBV14 and TRBJ1-2; no firm D call. The CDR3 length is 12 residues. Trimming removed 2 bases at V and 7 bases at J, with 8 bases between. Germline assignment: CDR1 SGHDN and CDR2 FVKESK. The CDR3 sequence is CASSQSRGGYTF. CDR3 nucleotides: TGTGCCAGCAGCCAAAGTCGCGGTGGCTACACCTTC.

This sequence joins TRBV28 and TRBJ1-1, with 9 bases identical to TRBD1. This CDR3 region has 16 residues. Per germline, CDR1 MDHEN and CDR2 SYDVKM. J gave up 11 bases and V 3 bases, and 16 bases lay outside the gene matches. The CDR3 coding sequence is TGTGCCAGCAGTTTGCTGGGACAGGGTAGCAACCAGGCCGCTTTCTTT. It specifies CASSLLGQGSNQAAFF.